The TCR beta chain described here comes from a study of shared clonotypes between healthy human individuals. General study findings and limits: Deeper or shallower sequencing was expected to change how clonotypes are shared among donors.

In the authors' workflow: Without quality scores, immunoSEQ junctional reads could not be filtered like full-length reads. Some clones are missing from TCRdb's copy, which holds only in-frame ones; the method was immunoSEQ multiplex PCR. From that table come the V and J calls and clone size; the DNA was used to work out D and trimming. The sample holds hundreds of thousands of clones, nearly 97% seen once. Per germline, CDR1 MDHEN and CDR2 SYDVKM. Trimming took off 4 bases at V and 1 base at J, with 14 bases between the two ends. The CDR3 length is 15 residues. In regard to this clone: Its target is unknown.

Cells designated naive CD8 were CD45RO-negative and were positively selected for CCR7, with terminally differentiated effector memory CD45RA+ cells excluded. This receptor was obtained from a woman aged 25-40 years in good health. The sample taken for sequencing was naive CD8+ T cells sorted from blood. The chain has TRBV28 and TRBJ2-7, with a weak D call TRBD1 (6 bases). The CDR3 nucleotides are TGTGCCAGCAGTTATTGGGAGCAGGGGTCCTACGAGCAGTACTTC. The encoded protein is CASSYWEQGSYEQYF.